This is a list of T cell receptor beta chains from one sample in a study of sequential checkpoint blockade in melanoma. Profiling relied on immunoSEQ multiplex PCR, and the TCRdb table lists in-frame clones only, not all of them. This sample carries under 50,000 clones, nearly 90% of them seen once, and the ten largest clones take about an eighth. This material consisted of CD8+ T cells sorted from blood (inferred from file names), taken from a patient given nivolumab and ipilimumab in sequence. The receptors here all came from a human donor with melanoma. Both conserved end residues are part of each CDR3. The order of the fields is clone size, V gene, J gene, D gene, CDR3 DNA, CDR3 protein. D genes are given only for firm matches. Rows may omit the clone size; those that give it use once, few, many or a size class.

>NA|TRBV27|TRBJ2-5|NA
TGTGCCAGCAGTTTATCGGCAGGGGGGCCCCAGTACTTC
CASSLSAGGPQYF
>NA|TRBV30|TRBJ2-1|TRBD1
TGTGCCTGGAGTGTAGGTGGGACAGGGCACAATGAGCAGTTCTTC
CAWSVGGTGHNEQFF
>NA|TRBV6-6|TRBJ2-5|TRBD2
TGTGCCAGCACTCAAAGCGGGGGATGGGAGACCCAGTACTTC
CASTQSGGWETQYF
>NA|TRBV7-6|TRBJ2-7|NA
TGTGCCAGCAGCCGTCAGGACAGATGGCGCGAGCAGTACTTC
CASSRQDRWREQYF
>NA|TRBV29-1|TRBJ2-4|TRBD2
TGCAGCTTATATAGCGGGAATACTCAGTACTTC
CSLYSGNTQYF
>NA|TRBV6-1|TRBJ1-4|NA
TGTGCCAGCAGTGAAGTAGGGGGGGTCGACAATGAAAAACTGTTTTTT
CASSEVGGVDNEKLFF
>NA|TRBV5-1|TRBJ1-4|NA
TGCGCCAGCAGCTTGCTAGGAAACCCTAATGAAAAACTGTTTTTT
CASSLLGNPNEKLFF
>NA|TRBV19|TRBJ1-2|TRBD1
TGTGCCAGTAGTATAGGCCTAGGGACAGCACCTTATGGCTACACCTTC
CASSIGLGTAPYGYTF
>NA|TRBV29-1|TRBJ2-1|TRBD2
TGCAGCGTTGTTGGATGGCTGGCGGGACTAGGCTACAATGAGCAGTTCTTC
CSVVGWLAGLGYNEQFF
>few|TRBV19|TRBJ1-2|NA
TGTGCCAGTACCCCGGGCTCAGGGTGGGATGGCTACACCTTC
CASTPGSGWDGYTF